In this sample, the clone carrying this T cell receptor beta chain turned up a few times. The entry originates in a study of T cells in Graves' hyperthyroidism and ophthalmopathy. CDR1 SNHLY and CDR2 FYNNEI come from the germline V gene. The CDR3 is made up of 14 amino acids. Germline trimming cut 7 bases from V and 9 bases from J; bases unmatched to any gene: 7. RNA transcripts gave rise to amplified TCR beta CDR3 regions. With the HTBI primer set, the TCR CDR3 went through a first round of RT-PCR. TCRdb itself ran the multiplex PCR reads through MiXCR, one entry per CDR3 protein. The sample includes approximately 530,000 distinct CDR3 sequences, around 15% seen only once; the top ten take approximately 20%.

The TCR sequence derives from a woman younger than 35 with Graves' hyperthyroidism. J is TRBJ2-1 and V is TRBV2; 12 bases match TRBD2. What was sequenced was blood. This CDR3 is CASTPTSGSVEQFF. The CDR3 nucleotides read TGTGCCAGCACCCCGACTAGCGGGAGTGTTGAGCAGTTCTTC.